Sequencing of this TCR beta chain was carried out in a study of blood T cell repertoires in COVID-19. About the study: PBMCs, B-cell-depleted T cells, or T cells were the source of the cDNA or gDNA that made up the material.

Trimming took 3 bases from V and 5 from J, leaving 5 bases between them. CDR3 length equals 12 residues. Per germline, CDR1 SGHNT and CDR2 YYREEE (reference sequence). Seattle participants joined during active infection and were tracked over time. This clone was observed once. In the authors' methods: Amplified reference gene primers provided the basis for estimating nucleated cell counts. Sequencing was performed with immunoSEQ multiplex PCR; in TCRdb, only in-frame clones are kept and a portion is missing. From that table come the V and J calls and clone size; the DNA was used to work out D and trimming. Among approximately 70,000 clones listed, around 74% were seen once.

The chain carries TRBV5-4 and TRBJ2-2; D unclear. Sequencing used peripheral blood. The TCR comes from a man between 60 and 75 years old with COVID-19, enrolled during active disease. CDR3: CASSSITGELFF. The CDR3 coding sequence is TGTGCCAGCAGCTCTATTACCGGGGAGCTGTTTTTT.